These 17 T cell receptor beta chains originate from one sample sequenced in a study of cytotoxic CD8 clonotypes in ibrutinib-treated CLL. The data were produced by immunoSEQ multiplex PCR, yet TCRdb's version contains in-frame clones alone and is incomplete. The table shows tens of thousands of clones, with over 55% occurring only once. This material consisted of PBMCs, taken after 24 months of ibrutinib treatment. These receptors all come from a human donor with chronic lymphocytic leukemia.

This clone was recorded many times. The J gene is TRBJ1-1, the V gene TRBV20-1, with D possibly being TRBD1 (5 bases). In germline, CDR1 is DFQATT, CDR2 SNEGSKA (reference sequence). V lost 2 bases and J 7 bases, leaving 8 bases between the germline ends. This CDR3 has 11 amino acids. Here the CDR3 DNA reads TGCAGTGCTAGAAGGGACCTTGAAGCTTTCTTT. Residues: CSARRDLEAFF.

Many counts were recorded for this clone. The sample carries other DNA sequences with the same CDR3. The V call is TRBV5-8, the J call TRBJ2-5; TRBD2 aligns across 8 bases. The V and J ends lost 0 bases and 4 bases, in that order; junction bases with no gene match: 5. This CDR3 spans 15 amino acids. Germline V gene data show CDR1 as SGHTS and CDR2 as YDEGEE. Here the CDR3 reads CASSLVAGGGETQYF. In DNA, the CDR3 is TGTGCCAGCAGCTTGGTGGCGGGGGGTGGAGAGACCCAGTACTTC.

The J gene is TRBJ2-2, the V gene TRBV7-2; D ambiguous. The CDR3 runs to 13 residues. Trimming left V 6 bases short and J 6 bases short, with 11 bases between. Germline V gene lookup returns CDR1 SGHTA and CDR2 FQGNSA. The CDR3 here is CASRQLGSGELFF. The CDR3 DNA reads TGTGCCAGCAGACAACTTGGGTCCGGGGAGCTGTTTTTT.

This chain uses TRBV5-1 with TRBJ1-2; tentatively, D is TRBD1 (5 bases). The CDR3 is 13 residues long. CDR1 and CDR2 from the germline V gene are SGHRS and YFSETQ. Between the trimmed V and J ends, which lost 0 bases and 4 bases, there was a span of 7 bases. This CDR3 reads CASSLEGTYGYTF. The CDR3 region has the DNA TGCGCCAGCAGCTTGGAGGGGACCTATGGCTACACCTTC.

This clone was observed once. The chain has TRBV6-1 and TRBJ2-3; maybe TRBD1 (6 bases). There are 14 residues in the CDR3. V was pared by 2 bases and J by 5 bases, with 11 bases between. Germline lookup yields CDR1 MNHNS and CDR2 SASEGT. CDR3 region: CASSEWAGEDTQYF. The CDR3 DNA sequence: TGTGCCAGCAGTGAATGGGCAGGGGAAGATACGCAGTATTTT.

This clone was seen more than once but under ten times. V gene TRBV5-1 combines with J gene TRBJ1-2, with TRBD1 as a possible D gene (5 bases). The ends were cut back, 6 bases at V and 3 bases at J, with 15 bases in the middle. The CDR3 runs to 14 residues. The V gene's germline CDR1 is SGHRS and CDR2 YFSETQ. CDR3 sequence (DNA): TGCGCCAGCACCCGGGGGAACGAGGACTATGGCTACACCTTC. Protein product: CASTRGNEDYGYTF.

CDR3 in DNA: TGTGCCAGCAGTATTACTAGCGGGGGCTCCTACGAGCAGTACTTC. Translated: CASSITSGGSYEQYF. V gene TRBV28 combines with J gene TRBJ2-7; 11 bases map to TRBD2. CDR3 length equals 15 residues. Germline V gene data show CDR1 as MDHEN and CDR2 as SYDVKM. The V gene end was trimmed by 5 bases and the J gene end by 0 bases; junction bases not matched to a gene: 3.

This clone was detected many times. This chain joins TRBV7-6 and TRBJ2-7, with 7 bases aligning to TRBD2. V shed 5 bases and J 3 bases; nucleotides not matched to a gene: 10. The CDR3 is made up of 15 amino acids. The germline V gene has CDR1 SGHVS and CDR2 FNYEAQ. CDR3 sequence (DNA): TGTGCCAGCAGCCGCGATGGCCGGGGGGACTACGAGCAGTACTTC. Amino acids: CASSRDGRGDYEQYF.

The CDR3 protein is CASSLVGGARDTQYF. CDR3 in DNA: TGCGCCAGCAGCTTGGTAGGGGGGGCGCGAGATACGCAGTATTTT. The chain carries TRBV5-1 and TRBJ2-3, with TRBD2 as a possible D gene (7 bases). The CDR3 has 15 residues. Germline V gene sequence: CDR1 SGHRS, CDR2 YFSETQ. V was trimmed by 0 bases and J by 5 bases, leaving 13 bases between them.

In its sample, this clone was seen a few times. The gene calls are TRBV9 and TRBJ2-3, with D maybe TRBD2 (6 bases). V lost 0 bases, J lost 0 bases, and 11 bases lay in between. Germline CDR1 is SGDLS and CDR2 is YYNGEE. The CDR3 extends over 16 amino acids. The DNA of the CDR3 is TGTGCCAGCAGCGTAGGTAGCGGATTGAGCACAGATACGCAGTATTTT. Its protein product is CASSVGSGLSTDTQYF.

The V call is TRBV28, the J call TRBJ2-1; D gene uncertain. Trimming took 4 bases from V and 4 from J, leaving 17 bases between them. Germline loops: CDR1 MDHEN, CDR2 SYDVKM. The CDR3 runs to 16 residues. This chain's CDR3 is CASSSTDLSEYNEQFF. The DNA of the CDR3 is TGTGCCAGCAGTTCCACGGACCTGTCAGAGTACAATGAGCAGTTCTTC.

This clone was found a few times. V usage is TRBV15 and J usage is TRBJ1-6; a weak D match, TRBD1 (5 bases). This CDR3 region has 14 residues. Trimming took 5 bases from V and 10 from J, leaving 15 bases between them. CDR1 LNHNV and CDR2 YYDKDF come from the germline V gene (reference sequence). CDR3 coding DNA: TGTGCCACCAGCCGGGGCTCCGGGGGATCACCCCTCCACTTT. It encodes CATSRGSGGSPLHF.

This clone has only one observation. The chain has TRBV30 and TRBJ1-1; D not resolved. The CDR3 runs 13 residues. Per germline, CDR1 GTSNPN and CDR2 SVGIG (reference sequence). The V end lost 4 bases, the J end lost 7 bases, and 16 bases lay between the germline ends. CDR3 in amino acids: CAWTFSGFGEAFF. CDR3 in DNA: TGTGCCTGGACCTTTTCGGGATTTGGTGAAGCTTTCTTT. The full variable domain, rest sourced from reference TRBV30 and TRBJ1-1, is SQTIHQWPATLVQPVGSPLSLECTVEGTSNPNLYWYRQAAGRGLQLLFYSVGIGQISSEVPQNLSASRPQDRQFILSSKKLLLSDSGFYLCAWTFSGFGEAFFGQGTRLTVV.

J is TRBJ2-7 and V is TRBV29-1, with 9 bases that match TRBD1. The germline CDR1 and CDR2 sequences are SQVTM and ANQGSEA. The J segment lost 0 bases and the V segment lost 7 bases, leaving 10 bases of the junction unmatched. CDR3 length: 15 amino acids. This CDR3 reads CSATMGQGYSYEQYF. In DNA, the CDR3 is TGCAGCGCCACGATGGGACAGGGCTACTCCTACGAGCAGTACTTC.

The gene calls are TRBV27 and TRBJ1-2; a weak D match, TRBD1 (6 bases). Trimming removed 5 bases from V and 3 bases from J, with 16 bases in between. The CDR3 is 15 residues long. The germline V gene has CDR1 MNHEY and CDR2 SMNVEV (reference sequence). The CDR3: CASSPYRVVDYGYTF. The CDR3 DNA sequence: TGTGCCAGCAGTCCATACAGGGTCGTGGACTATGGCTACACCTTC.

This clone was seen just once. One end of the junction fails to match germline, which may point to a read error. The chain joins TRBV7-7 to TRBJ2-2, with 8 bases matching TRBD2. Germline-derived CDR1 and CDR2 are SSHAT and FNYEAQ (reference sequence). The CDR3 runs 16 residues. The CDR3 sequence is CASSPRGSGGAGELFF. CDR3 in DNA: TGTGCTAGCAGCCCACGGGGCAGCGGGGGCGCCGGGGAGCTGTTTTTT.

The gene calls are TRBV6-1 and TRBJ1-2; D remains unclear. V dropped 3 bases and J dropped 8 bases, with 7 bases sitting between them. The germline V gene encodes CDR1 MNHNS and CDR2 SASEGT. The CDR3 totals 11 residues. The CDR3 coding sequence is TGTGCCAGCAGTGATCAGAGGGGCTACACCTTC. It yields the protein CASSDQRGYTF.